This TCR beta chain was sequenced for a study of T cells in Graves' hyperthyroidism and ophthalmopathy. Study-level findings and limits: Progression to ophthalmopathy was predicted a median of 6.5 months early.

Researchers amplified the TCR beta CDR3 regions from RNA transcripts. TCR CDR3 underwent first-round RT-PCR with the HTBI primer set. TCRdb reprocessed the multiplex PCR reads with MiXCR, giving one entry per CDR3 protein. The table shows around 520,000 distinct CDR3 sequences, with approximately 15% occurring only once. This clonotype was recorded many times. What it binds is not known. In making diagnoses, clinical symptoms, serum thyroxine and TRAb, thyroid ultrasound and orbital computed tomography were all used. The V and J ends lost 7 bases and 8 bases, in that order; junction bases with no gene match: 13. CDR1 is MDHEN, CDR2 SYDVKM, per germline. The CDR3 is 15 residues long.

This chain links TRBV28 with TRBJ2-1; 8 bases map to TRBD2. The sample consisted of blood. This TCR came from a woman aged 40-49 years with Graves' hyperthyroidism. This CDR3 reads CASNKPGLGLHEQFF. In DNA form, the CDR3 reads TGTGCCAGCAATAAACCGGGACTAGGTCTCCATGAGCAGTTCTTC.